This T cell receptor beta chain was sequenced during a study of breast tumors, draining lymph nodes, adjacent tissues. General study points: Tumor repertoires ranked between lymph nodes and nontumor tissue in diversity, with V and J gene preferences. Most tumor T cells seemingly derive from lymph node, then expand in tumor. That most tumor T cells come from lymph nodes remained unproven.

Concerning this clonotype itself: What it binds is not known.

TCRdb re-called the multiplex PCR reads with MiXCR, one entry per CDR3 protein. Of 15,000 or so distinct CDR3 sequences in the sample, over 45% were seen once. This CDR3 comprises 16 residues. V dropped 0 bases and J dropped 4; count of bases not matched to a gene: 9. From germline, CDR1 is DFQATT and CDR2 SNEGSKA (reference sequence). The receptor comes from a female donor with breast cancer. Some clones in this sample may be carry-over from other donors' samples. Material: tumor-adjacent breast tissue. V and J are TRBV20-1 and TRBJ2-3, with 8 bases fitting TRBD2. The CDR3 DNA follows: TGCAGTGCTAGAGATTGGGAGCGGGAGCGGGCAGATACGCAGTATTTT. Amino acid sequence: CSARDWERERADTQYF.